This entry lists 28 T cell receptor beta chains sequenced from one sample in a study of blood T cell repertoires in COVID-19. TCRdb's table, derived via immunoSEQ multiplex PCR, lists solely in-frame clones and lacks some. In the table there are 250,000 to 400,000 clones, under 90% of which are singletons. What was sequenced was peripheral blood. The source is a woman between 25 and 40 years old with COVID-19, enrolled during active disease.

This chain connects TRBV5-1 to TRBJ2-1; 7 bases align to TRBD2. This CDR3 has 16 residues. Germline assignment: CDR1 SGHRS and CDR2 YFSETQ. J was trimmed by 0 bases and V by 4 bases; bases with no gene match: 7. CDR3 loop: CASSTGLFPSYNEQFF. Here the CDR3 DNA reads TGCGCCAGCAGCACGGGACTATTTCCCTCCTACAATGAGCAGTTCTTC.

This chain uses TRBV19 with TRBJ1-1; 7 nucleotides line up with TRBD1. The CDR3 consists of 15 residues. V shed 6 bases and J 7 bases; nucleotides not matched to a gene: 14. Germline loops: CDR1 LNHDA, CDR2 SQIVND (reference sequence). CDR3 sequence: CASRRDSLKLSEAFF. The CDR3 nucleotides are TGTGCCAGTAGAAGGGACAGCCTAAAACTAAGTGAAGCTTTCTTT.

The V call is TRBV5-4, the J call TRBJ1-4; D is perhaps TRBD1 (6 bases). V was cut by 4 bases and J by 4 bases, with 11 bases left in between. Germline CDR1 and CDR2: SGHNT and YYREEE (reference sequence). This CDR3 is 14 amino acids long. DNA of the CDR3: TGTGCCAGCAGCCTAGAAGGGGGTAATGAAAAACTGTTTTTT. Translating gives CASSLEGGNEKLFF.

The chain recombines TRBV7-2 with TRBJ2-7; possibly TRBD2 for D (6 bases). This CDR3 has 13 residues. Between the trimmed V and J ends, which lost 6 bases and 2 bases, there was a span of 11 bases. The V gene's germline CDR1 is SGHTA and CDR2 FQGNSA. The CDR3, as DNA: TGTGCCAGCAGACCCGGGAGTACCTACGAGCAGTACTTC. Encoded protein: CASRPGSTYEQYF. Looking up the rest from reference TRBV7-2 and TRBJ2-7 gives the full variable domain: GAGVSQSPSNKVTEKGKDVELRCDPISGHTALYWYRQSLGQGLEFLIYFQGNSAPDKSGLPSDRFSAERTGGSVSTLTIQRTQQEDSAVYLCASRPGSTYEQYFGPGTRLTVT.

The V gene is TRBV27, the J gene TRBJ1-1; perhaps TRBD1 as D (5 bases). V was pared by 3 bases and J by 3 bases, with 17 bases between. The CDR3 covers 16 residues. In germline, CDR1 is MNHEY, CDR2 SMNVEV (reference sequence). The CDR3 is CASSFGAGPLDTEAFF. In DNA, the CDR3 is TGTGCCAGCAGTTTCGGAGCAGGGCCGCTGGACACTGAAGCTTTCTTT.

The chain employs TRBV6-5 and TRBJ2-3; TRBD2 aligns across 9 bases. This CDR3 contains 16 residues. V lost 2 bases to trimming and J lost 8 bases; unmatched junction nucleotides: 11. Germline assignment: CDR1 MNHEY and CDR2 SVGAGI. CDR3 sequence (DNA): TGTGCCAGCAGTTACGAGACTAGCGGAGTTCGGGGTACGCAGTATTTT. As protein: CASSYETSGVRGTQYF.

The J gene is TRBJ1-3, the V gene TRBV6-1, with TRBD1 as a possible D gene (5 bases). Trimming removed 1 base at V and 0 bases at J, with 7 bases between. The CDR3 is 15 residues long. Germline V gene data show CDR1 as MNHNS and CDR2 as SASEGT. The DNA of the CDR3 is TGTGCCAGCAGTGAAGTAGGACACTCTGGAAACACCATATATTTT. It is translated as CASSEVGHSGNTIYF.

To note about this clone: Within the sample, other DNA sequences also encode this same CDR3. The chain carries TRBV7-2 and TRBJ2-7; no clear D gene. The CDR3 has 13 amino acids. V lost 0 bases and J 3 bases, leaving 6 bases between the germline ends. The V gene's germline CDR1 is SGHTA and CDR2 FQGNSA. The CDR3 DNA sequence: TGTGCCAGCAGCTTAGCAGGCGGCTACGAGCAGTACTTC. Protein product: CASSLAGGYEQYF.

The rearrangement joins TRBV5-6 to TRBJ2-5; 8 nucleotides agree with TRBD2. Trimming took 4 bases from V and 1 from J; bases not matched to a gene: 3. CDR1 is SGHDT, CDR2 YYEEEE, per germline. This CDR3 is 14 amino acids long. The CDR3 loop is CASSQGTSQETQYF. The DNA for the CDR3 is TGTGCCAGCAGCCAAGGGACTAGCCAAGAGACCCAGTACTTC.

This clone has only one observation. The chain uses TRBV10-2 and TRBJ1-6; perhaps TRBD1 as D (6 bases). Trimming removed 3 bases from V and 5 bases from J, with 11 bases in between. Germline CDR1 and CDR2: WSHSY and SAAADI. The CDR3 length is 15 residues. The CDR3 protein is CASSDSGTNNSPLHF. The CDR3 nucleotides read TGCGCCAGCAGTGACTCCGGGACAAATAATTCACCCCTCCACTTT.

The rearrangement links TRBV5-1 to TRBJ1-4; 8 positions match TRBD1. The germline V gene encodes CDR1 SGHRS and CDR2 YFSETQ. The V gene end was trimmed by 2 bases and the J gene end by 6 bases; junction bases not matched to a gene: 3. CDR3 length: 14 residues. In DNA form, the CDR3 reads TGCGCCAGCAGCTTAGACAGGGGCGATGAAAAACTGTTTTTT. Its protein is CASSLDRGDEKLFF.

This CDR3 is CASSEYGTQELSNQPQHF. The CDR3 nucleotides read TGTGCCAGCAGTGAATACGGGACTCAGGAGCTTAGCAATCAGCCCCAGCATTTT. The chain combines TRBV6-1 with TRBJ1-5, with D possibly TRBD1 on 5 matching bases. CDR3 length equals 18 residues. Germline V gene lookup returns CDR1 MNHNS and CDR2 SASEGT. The V gene lost 2 bases and the J gene lost 0 bases, with 17 bases spanning the gap.

The CDR3 reads CASTGYENTEAFF. CDR3 bases: TGTGCCAGTACAGGGTATGAGAACACTGAAGCTTTCTTT. The chain has TRBV19 and TRBJ1-1, with a possible D match to TRBD1 (5 bases). The germline V gene encodes CDR1 LNHDA and CDR2 SQIVND (reference sequence). Trimming pared 7 bases from V and 1 base from J, leaving 10 bases between. The CDR3 has 13 residues.

The sample holds one count of this clone. The J gene is TRBJ2-7, the V gene TRBV27; the D gene is possibly TRBD2 (6 bases). The CDR3 has 13 amino acids. Per the germline V gene, CDR1 is MNHEY and CDR2 is SMNVEV (reference sequence). Trimming shortened V by 10 bases and J by 2 bases, and 15 bases separated the two germline ends. Written as DNA, the CDR3 is TGTGCCACCCGGGACTCCGGAACCTACGAGCAGTACTTC. Translated, it gives CATRDSGTYEQYF.

V gene TRBV30 combines with J gene TRBJ2-6; 7 bases align to TRBD1. The CDR3 runs to 15 residues. Germline CDR1 GTSNPN, CDR2 SVGIG (reference sequence). V gave up 5 bases and J gave up 0 bases; unmatched junction bases: 4. Here the CDR3 reads CAWGQVLSGANVLTF. In nucleotides, the CDR3 is TGTGCCTGGGGACAGGTGCTCTCTGGGGCCAACGTCCTGACTTTC. Together with reference TRBV30 and TRBJ2-6, the CDR3 gives the full variable domain: SQTIHQWPATLVQPVGSPLSLECTVEGTSNPNLYWYRQAAGRGLQLLFYSVGIGQISSEVPQNLSASRPQDRQFILSSKKLLLSDSGFYLCAWGQVLSGANVLTFGAGSRLTVL.

Concerning this clone: The same CDR3 arises from other DNA sequences in this sample as well. V and J are TRBV18 and TRBJ1-1, with D maybe TRBD1 (6 bases). The V end lost 6 bases, the J end lost 1 base, and 9 bases lay between the germline ends. The CDR3 contains 13 residues. In germline, CDR1 is KGHSH, CDR2 LQKENI. The CDR3 DNA sequence: TGTGCCAGCTCCCGGACAGCGAACACTGAAGCTTTCTTT. Protein: CASSRTANTEAFF.

The genes are TRBV7-9 and TRBJ1-2, with a tentative D call TRBD1 (6 bases). The CDR3 totals 16 residues. Germline lookup yields CDR1 SEHNR and CDR2 FQNEAQ (reference sequence). Trimming took 5 bases from V and 4 from J, leaving 20 bases between them. CDR3 in amino acids: CASSQRQDSGFYGYTF. The CDR3 DNA reads TGTGCCAGCAGCCAACGTCAGGACAGCGGATTCTATGGCTACACCTTC.

The chain is built from TRBV12-5 and TRBJ2-2; 7 bases are shared with TRBD1. The germline CDR1 and CDR2 sequences are LGHNT and FRNRAP. Trimming cost V 0 bases and J 2 bases; bases outside gene matches: 3. This CDR3 region has 16 residues. CDR3 nucleotide sequence: TGTGCTAGTGGTTTGGTAGAGGGGGCCAACACCGGGGAGCTGTTTTTT. This translates into CASGLVEGANTGELFF.

This clone was observed a single time. V and J are TRBV30 and TRBJ2-7; 7 bases agree with TRBD2. Germline trimming cut 2 bases from V and 5 bases from J; bases unmatched to any gene: 12. CDR1 is GTSNPN and CDR2 is SVGIG in the germline V gene (reference sequence). This CDR3 spans 15 amino acids. CDR3 nucleotide sequence: TGTGCCTGGAGTAGGGGTAGCGGGCGTGTCGACGAGCAGTACTTC. Its translation: CAWSRGSGRVDEQYF.

The rearrangement joins TRBV15 to TRBJ2-7, with 11 bases fitting TRBD1. The CDR3 is 15 amino acids. CDR1 is LNHNV, CDR2 YYDKDF, per germline (reference sequence). V trimming: 1 base; J trimming: 4 bases; junction bases outside the gene matches: 3. CDR3 DNA: TGTGCCACCAGCAGAGTTGGGACAGGGGGGTACGAGCAGTACTTC. Amino acids: CATSRVGTGGYEQYF.

The J gene is TRBJ2-7, the V gene TRBV19; 7 nucleotides agree with TRBD1. The CDR3 sequence is 14 residues long. Trimming at V came to 6 bases and at J to 2 bases, leaving 7 bases not matched to a gene. Per germline, CDR1 LNHDA and CDR2 SQIVND (reference sequence). The CDR3 DNA reads TGTGCCAGTAGCATCAACAGGGGACCCTACGAGCAGTACTTC. Protein sequence: CASSINRGPYEQYF.

This chain uses TRBV30 with TRBJ1-2; tentative D call: TRBD1 (5 bases). The CDR3 totals 11 residues. The V gene lost 5 bases and the J gene lost 4 bases, with 8 bases spanning the gap. Germline assignment: CDR1 GTSNPN and CDR2 SVGIG (reference sequence). The CDR3 region has the DNA TGTGCCTGGGGGACTACCTATGGCTACACCTTC. This sequence encodes CAWGTTYGYTF.

V is TRBV28 and J is TRBJ2-7; TRBD2 matches 7 bases. The V gene end was trimmed by 6 bases and the J gene end by 3 bases; junction bases not matched to a gene: 8. CDR3 length: 14 residues. Germline assignment: CDR1 MDHEN and CDR2 SYDVKM. The CDR3 loop reads CASRLRETDYEQYF. For the CDR3, the DNA is TGTGCCAGCAGATTGCGGGAGACCGACTACGAGCAGTACTTC.

The chain is built from TRBV30 and TRBJ1-1; TRBD1 agrees at 8 bases. CDR1 and CDR2 (germline): GTSNPN, SVGIG (reference sequence). Trimming at V came to 4 bases and at J to 6 bases, leaving 4 bases not matched to a gene. The CDR3 runs 12 residues. The CDR3: CAWIPGQAEAFF. CDR3 sequence (DNA): TGTGCCTGGATACCGGGACAGGCTGAAGCTTTCTTT.

This chain uses TRBV6-2 or TRBV6-3 with TRBJ2-1; perhaps TRBD1 as D (6 bases). CDR3 length: 13 residues. Deletions cut 5 bases from V and 11 bases from J, with 16 bases between. The germline V gene encodes CDR1 MNHEY and CDR2 SVGEGT. CDR3 region: CASSRDTLGKQFF. Here the CDR3 DNA reads TGTGCCAGCAGTCGGGACACCCTCGGAAAGCAGTTCTTC.

This clone was found a few times. The chain employs TRBV11-2 and TRBJ2-1; TRBD2 matches at 11 bases. Germline CDR1 reads SGHAT; CDR2 reads FQNNGV. The CDR3 sequence is 14 residues long. Trimming took 7 bases from V and 5 from J; bases not matched to a gene: 4. In nucleotides, the CDR3 is TGTGCCAGCACCAGACTAGCGGGACACAATGAGCAGTTCTTC. This gives the protein CASTRLAGHNEQFF.

This sequence joins TRBV9 and TRBJ1-5; TRBD1 might be the D (5 bases). The CDR3 runs 14 residues. The V gene lost 4 bases and the J gene lost 5 bases, with 13 bases spanning the gap. The germline gives CDR1 SGDLS, CDR2 YYNGEE. The CDR3 is CASSTHGGDQPQHF. The CDR3 nucleotides are TGTGCCAGCAGCACCCACGGGGGGGATCAGCCCCAGCATTTT.

This clone occurred many times. The chain couples TRBV27 to TRBJ2-1; 10 positions match TRBD2. Trimming at V came to 5 bases and at J to 8 bases, leaving 12 bases not matched to a gene. Germline CDR1 reads MNHEY; CDR2 reads SMNVEV (reference sequence). The CDR3 loop spans 16 amino acids. This CDR3 reads CASSPRLAGYYDEQFF. The CDR3 DNA sequence: TGTGCCAGCAGTCCGAGACTAGCGGGCTACTATGATGAGCAGTTCTTC.